The T cell receptor beta chain described here comes from a study of beta chain features in type 1 diabetes. Isolated RNA was reverse transcribed in full, so expressed TCRB transcripts were sequenced. The table came from immunoSEQ multiplex PCR; TCRdb's copy has only in-frame clones and leaves some out. The data contain about 900,000 clones, roughly 15% of them singletons. This clone was recorded a few times. This sequence originates from a woman between 18 and 30 years old in good health. Specimen: naive CD4+ T cells from blood.

This chain's CDR3 is CASSTGTGRSNEQFF. As DNA, the CDR3 is TGTGCCAGTAGTACCGGGACAGGGAGGTCAAATGAGCAGTTCTTC. J is TRBJ2-1 and V is TRBV19; 9 nucleotides agree with TRBD1. Germline loops: CDR1 LNHDA, CDR2 SQIVND (reference sequence). The CDR3 covers 15 residues. J was trimmed by 7 bases and V by 4 bases; bases with no gene match: 8.